One and the same sample provided the 21 T cell receptor beta chains below, sequenced in a study of identical twins. TCRdb called the 5' RACE reads again in MiXCR, with one record for every CDR3 protein. The profile shows around 570,000 distinct CDR3 sequences, 9.5% to 10% of them singletons. These data also featured in a second study, about yellow fever vaccine responses in identical twins.

The specimen sequenced was PBMCs. Receptor source: a woman aged 18-35 years in good health.

The J gene is TRBJ2-3, the V gene TRBV19; no reliable D call. The germline gives CDR1 LNHDA, CDR2 SQIVND (reference sequence). Between the trimmed V and J ends, which lost 8 bases and 0 bases, there was a span of 18 bases. The length of the CDR3 is 16 residues. Here the CDR3 reads CASSLLAEPSTDTQYF. CDR3 DNA: TGTGCCAGTTCCCTTCTGGCGGAGCCAAGCACAGATACGCAGTATTTT.

This clonotype was seen ten or more times. The chain is built from TRBV24-1 and TRBJ2-7, with D possibly matching TRBD2 (5 bases). The CDR3 runs 14 residues. Germline CDR1 and CDR2: KGHDR and SFDVKD. Trimming cost V 5 bases and J 3 bases, with 13 bases left between them. CDR3 sequence (DNA): TGTGCCACCAGTGCCCAGACGGGGTTCTACGAGCAGTACTTC. Residues: CATSAQTGFYEQYF.

This clonotype has a handful of counts. This chain connects TRBV25-1 to TRBJ1-1, with 7 bases aligning to TRBD1. Germline lookup yields CDR1 MGHDK and CDR2 SYGVNS. Trimming removed 6 bases from V and 5 bases from J; junction bases left unmatched: 21. The CDR3 sequence is 18 residues long. The CDR3 nucleotides are TGTGCCAGCAGGGAAGAGACAGGGCCGGCCGCTGGTTGGACTGAAGCTTTCTTT. Translation gives CASREETGPAAGWTEAFF.

The chain has TRBV29-1 and TRBJ2-7; 12 bases are shared with TRBD2. This CDR3 has 12 amino acids. V shed 7 bases, J shed 7 bases, and the junction held 5 bases outside the gene matches. The germline gives CDR1 SQVTM, CDR2 ANQGSEA. This CDR3 is CSALAGGGEQYF. The CDR3 DNA follows: TGCAGCGCCCTAGCGGGAGGGGGTGAGCAGTACTTC.

This clonotype was observed a few times. The chain is built from TRBV12-3 or TRBV12-4 and TRBJ2-7; D possibly matches TRBD1 or TRBD2 (5 bases each). Trimming left V 1 base short and J 6 bases short, with 16 bases between. The CDR3 loop spans 15 amino acids. CDR3 nucleotide sequence: TGTGCCAGCAGTTTAGAGGGGACCCTAAAAGCCGAGCAGTACTTC. It yields the protein CASSLEGTLKAEQYF.

This clonotype was observed at least ten times. V is TRBV4-1 and J is TRBJ2-3; no reliable D call. Deletions cut 1 base from V and 2 bases from J, with 10 bases between. Germline CDR1 MGHRA, CDR2 YSYEKL. This CDR3 region has 15 residues. CDR3: CASSQVTADTDTQYF. For the CDR3, the DNA is TGCGCCAGCAGCCAAGTTACGGCGGACACAGATACGCAGTATTTT.

This clonotype was observed a few times. The chain joins TRBV24-1 to TRBJ2-2; 10 nucleotides agree with TRBD1. Per the germline V gene, CDR1 is KGHDR and CDR2 is SFDVKD. The CDR3 extends over 15 amino acids. V trimming: 10 bases; J trimming: 7 bases; junction bases outside the gene matches: 11. CDR3 sequence (DNA): TGTGCCACTGAACGGAAGACAGGGGGCCTCGGGGAGCTGTTTTTT. This sequence encodes CATERKTGGLGELFF.

Note on this clonotype: Here the CDR3 omits its conserved ending phenylalanine or tryptophan, so a read error is the likely source. The genes are TRBV28 and TRBJ2-7, with TRBD1 identical over 7 bases. From germline, CDR1 is MDHEN and CDR2 SYDVKM. After removal of 2 bases from V and 0 bases from J, the junction contained 10 bases not matched to a gene. This CDR3 contains 17 residues. The CDR3 protein is CASSLDLRTGVSYEQYL. CDR3 DNA: TGTGCCAGCAGTTTAGACCTTCGGACAGGAGTCTCCTACGAGCAGTACCTC.

The rearrangement links TRBV27 to TRBJ1-5, with D perhaps TRBD1 (5 bases). The length of the CDR3 is 14 residues. Germline V gene sequence: CDR1 MNHEY, CDR2 SMNVEV (reference sequence). V shed 5 bases and J shed 5 bases, with 13 bases lying between them. The CDR3 coding sequence is TGTGCCAGCAGTCCCGAGGGGCCGTATCAGCCCCAGCATTTT. The encoded protein is CASSPEGPYQPQHF.

Notes on this clonotype: The junction departs from germline at one end; a sequencing error may be responsible. This rearrangement joins TRBV7-9 to TRBJ2-7; D gene uncertain. CDR3 size: 14 residues. Germline CDR1 SEHNR, CDR2 FQNEAQ (reference sequence). The CDR3 DNA sequence: TGTGCCAGCAGCTTAGGGACCGGGCTACGCCCCCTATTCTTC. Protein sequence: CASSLGTGLRPLFF. Looking up the rest from reference TRBV7-9 and TRBJ2-7 gives the full variable domain: DTGVSQNPRHKITKRGQNVTFRCDPISEHNRLYWYRQTLGQGPEFLTYFQNEAQLEKSRLLSDRFSAERPKGSFSTLEIQRTEQGDSAMYLCASSLGTGLRPLFFGPGTRLTVT.

The chain has TRBV9 and TRBJ2-7, with 8 bases identical to TRBD1. Trimming took 2 bases from V and 6 from J; bases not matched to a gene: 4. The CDR3 contains 13 residues. Germline assignment: CDR1 SGDLS and CDR2 YYNGEE. The CDR3 nucleotides are TGTGCCAGCAGCGTCATCGACAGGGGCGAGCAGTACTTC. Residues: CASSVIDRGEQYF.

This clonotype was seen many times. V and J are TRBV15 and TRBJ2-2; possibly TRBD2 for D (6 bases). This CDR3 comprises 16 residues. Germline V gene data show CDR1 as LNHNV and CDR2 as YYDKDF (reference sequence). The ends were cut back, 1 base at V and 6 bases at J, with 15 bases in the middle. This CDR3 reads CATSRAASGEAGELFF. Here the CDR3 DNA reads TGTGCCACCAGCAGAGCGGCCTCCGGGGAGGCCGGGGAGCTGTTTTTT.

There are many counts of this clonotype. This chain connects TRBV28 to TRBJ2-4, with D perhaps matching TRBD1 or TRBD2 (5 bases each). The CDR3 covers 14 residues. CDR1 is MDHEN and CDR2 is SYDVKM in the germline V gene. The ends were cut back, 5 bases at V and 7 bases at J, with 15 bases in the middle. CDR3 sequence reads: CASSKGTVGNIQYF. CDR3 DNA sequence: TGTGCCAGCAGTAAAGGGACGGTGGGGAACATTCAGTACTTC.

Many counts were recorded for this clonotype. CDR3: CASSTDGLYEQYF. The CDR3 nucleotides read TGTGCCAGCAGCACGGACGGGCTCTACGAGCAGTACTTC. The chain joins TRBV6-2 or TRBV6-3 to TRBJ2-7; D uncertain. CDR1 and CDR2 from the germline V gene are MNHEY and SVGEGT. The CDR3 runs 13 residues. The V end lost 6 bases, the J end lost 3 bases, and 12 bases lay between the germline ends.

The V call is TRBV20-1, the J call TRBJ2-5; D unclear. The CDR3 totals 13 residues. CDR1 DFQATT and CDR2 SNEGSKA come from the germline V gene (reference sequence). Deletions cut 1 base from V and 4 bases from J, with 10 bases between. The CDR3 loop reads CSARVSPLETQYF. DNA for the CDR3: TGCAGTGCTAGAGTATCCCCATTAGAGACCCAGTACTTC.

The chain couples TRBV20-1 to TRBJ2-7; TRBD2 aligns across 12 bases. V lost 5 bases, J lost 4 bases, and 6 bases stayed unmatched. CDR3 length: 14 residues. Germline-derived CDR1 and CDR2 are DFQATT and SNEGSKA (reference sequence). Here the CDR3 DNA reads TGCAGTGCTGGGTACGGACTAGCGGGGTACGAGCAGTACTTC. This sequence encodes CSAGYGLAGYEQYF.

This clonotype occurred many times. The rearrangement links TRBV6-4 to TRBJ2-2; D is possibly TRBD1 (6 bases). V lost 3 bases, J lost 4 bases, and 15 bases lay in between. The CDR3 loop spans 16 amino acids. Germline loops: CDR1 MRHNA, CDR2 SNTAGT. The CDR3 region is CASSDRGGWSTGELFF. CDR3 bases: TGTGCCAGCAGTGATCGAGGGGGATGGAGCACCGGGGAGCTGTTTTTT.

This clonotype was counted between two and nine times. This sequence joins TRBV19 and TRBJ2-5; no clear D. Germline V gene sequence: CDR1 LNHDA, CDR2 SQIVND (reference sequence). The CDR3 consists of 15 residues. V was trimmed by 10 bases and J by 2 bases, leaving 20 bases between them. DNA for the CDR3: TGTGCCACTCGCGCTACCCCATTGGAGCAAGAGACCCAGTACTTC. Its protein product is CATRATPLEQETQYF. Based on the CDR3 plus reference TRBV19 and TRBJ2-5, the full variable domain is DGGITQSPKYLFRKEGQNVTLSCEQNLNHDAMYWYRQDPGQGLRLIYYSQIVNDFQKGDIAEGYSVSREKKESFPLTVTSAQKNPTAFYLCATRATPLEQETQYFGPGTRLLVL.

This clonotype came up a few times. The chain recombines TRBV6-1 with TRBJ2-1; 11 bases align to TRBD1. Trimming removed 8 bases from V and 8 bases from J; junction bases left unmatched: 5. Germline V lookup: CDR1 MNHNS, CDR2 SASEGT. This CDR3 has 13 amino acids. CDR3 DNA sequence: TGTGCCAGCGGGACAGGGGGAAGGGATGAGCAGTTCTTC. The encoded protein is CASGTGGRDEQFF.

This clonotype was seen a handful of times. The chain carries TRBV28 and TRBJ2-5; 9 nucleotides agree with TRBD1. Germline assignment: CDR1 MDHEN and CDR2 SYDVKM. The length of the CDR3 is 15 residues. Unmatched junction bases numbered 9, after V lost 5 bases and J lost 5 bases. This CDR3 reads CASSPPTGGEETQYF. CDR3 coding DNA: TGTGCCAGCAGTCCCCCGACAGGGGGAGAGGAGACCCAGTACTTC.

In this sample, this clonotype turned up many times. The rearrangement links TRBV5-5 to TRBJ1-5; 7 bases map to TRBD1. The length of the CDR3 is 15 residues. CDR1 SGHKS and CDR2 YYEKEE come from the germline V gene (reference sequence). The V and J ends lost 4 bases and 2 bases, in that order; junction bases with no gene match: 6. The CDR3 loop reads CASSPGTGGNQPQHF. The CDR3 DNA is TGTGCCAGCAGCCCGGGCACAGGGGGCAATCAGCCCCAGCATTTT.